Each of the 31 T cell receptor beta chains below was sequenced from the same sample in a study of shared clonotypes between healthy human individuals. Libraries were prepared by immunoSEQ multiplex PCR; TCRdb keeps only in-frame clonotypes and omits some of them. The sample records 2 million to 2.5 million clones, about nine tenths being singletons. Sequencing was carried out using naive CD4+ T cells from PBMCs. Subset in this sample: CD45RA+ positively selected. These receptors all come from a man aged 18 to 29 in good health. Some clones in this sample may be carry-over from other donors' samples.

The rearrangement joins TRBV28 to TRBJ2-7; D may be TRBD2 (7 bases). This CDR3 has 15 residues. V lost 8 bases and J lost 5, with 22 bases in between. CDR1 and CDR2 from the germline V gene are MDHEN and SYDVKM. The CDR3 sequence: CASPPSRGLRHEQYF. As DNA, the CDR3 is TGTGCCAGCCCCCCTTCGCGGGGGCTGCGCCACGAGCAGTACTTC.

This chain's CDR3 is CASSSGDRASGQHF. CDR3 DNA sequence: TGTGCCAGCAGCTCGGGGGACAGGGCCAGCGGCCAGCATTTT. This chain uses TRBV9 with TRBJ1-5, with 9 bases matching TRBD1. This CDR3 spans 14 amino acids. The trim removed 4 bases at V and 12 bases at J, leaving 11 bases unmatched. Germline lookup yields CDR1 SGDLS and CDR2 YYNGEE.

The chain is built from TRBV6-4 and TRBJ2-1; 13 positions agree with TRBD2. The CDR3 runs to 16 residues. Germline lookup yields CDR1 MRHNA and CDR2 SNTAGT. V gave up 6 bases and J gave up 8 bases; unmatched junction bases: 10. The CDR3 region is CASSPLLAGGVDEQFF. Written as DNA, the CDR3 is TGTGCCAGCAGCCCCCTACTAGCGGGAGGGGTGGATGAGCAGTTCTTC.

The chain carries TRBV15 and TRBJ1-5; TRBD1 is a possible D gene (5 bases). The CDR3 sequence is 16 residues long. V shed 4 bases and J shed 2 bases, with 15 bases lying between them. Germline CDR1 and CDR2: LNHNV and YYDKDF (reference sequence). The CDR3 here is CATSKGHAGGNQPQHF. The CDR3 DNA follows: TGTGCCACCAGCAAAGGACATGCGGGGGGCAATCAGCCCCAGCATTTT.

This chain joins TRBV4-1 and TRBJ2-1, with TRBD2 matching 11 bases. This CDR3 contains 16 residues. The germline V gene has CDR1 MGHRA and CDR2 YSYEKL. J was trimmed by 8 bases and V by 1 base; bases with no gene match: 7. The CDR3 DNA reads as TGCGCCAGCAGCCAAGGTGATAGCGGGAGGGGCGATGAGCAGTTCTTC. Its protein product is CASSQGDSGRGDEQFF.

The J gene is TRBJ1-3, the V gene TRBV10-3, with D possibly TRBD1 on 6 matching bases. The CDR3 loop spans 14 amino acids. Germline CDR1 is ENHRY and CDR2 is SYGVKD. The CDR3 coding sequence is TGTGCAAGCCGGGGGCAGGGGACTGGAAACACCATATATTTT. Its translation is CASRGQGTGNTIYF.

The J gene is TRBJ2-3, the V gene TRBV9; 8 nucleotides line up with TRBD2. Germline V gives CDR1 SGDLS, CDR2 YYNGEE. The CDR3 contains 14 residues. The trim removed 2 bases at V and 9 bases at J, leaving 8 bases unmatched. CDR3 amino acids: CASSVGLGALTQYF. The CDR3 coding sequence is TGTGCCAGCAGCGTGGGACTAGGGGCCCTCACGCAGTATTTT.

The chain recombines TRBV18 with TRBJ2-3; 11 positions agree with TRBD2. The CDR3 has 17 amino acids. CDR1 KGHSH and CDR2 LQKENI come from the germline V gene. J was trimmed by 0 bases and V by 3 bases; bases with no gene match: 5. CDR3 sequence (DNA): TGTGCCAGCTCACCCCTCGGGACTAGCGGTAGCACAGATACGCAGTATTTT. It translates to CASSPLGTSGSTDTQYF.

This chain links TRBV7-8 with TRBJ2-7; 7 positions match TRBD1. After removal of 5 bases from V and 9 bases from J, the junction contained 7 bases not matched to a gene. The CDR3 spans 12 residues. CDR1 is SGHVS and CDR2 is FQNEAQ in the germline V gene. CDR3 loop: CASSEDRAAQYF. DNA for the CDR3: TGTGCCAGCAGCGAAGACAGGGCCGCGCAGTACTTC.

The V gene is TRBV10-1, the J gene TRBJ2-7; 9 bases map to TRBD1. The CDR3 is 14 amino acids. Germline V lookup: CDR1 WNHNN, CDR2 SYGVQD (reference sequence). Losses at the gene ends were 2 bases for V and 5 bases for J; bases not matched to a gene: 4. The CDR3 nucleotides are TGCGCCAGCAGTGAGGGGACAGGGTGGCACGAGCAGTACTTC. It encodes CASSEGTGWHEQYF.

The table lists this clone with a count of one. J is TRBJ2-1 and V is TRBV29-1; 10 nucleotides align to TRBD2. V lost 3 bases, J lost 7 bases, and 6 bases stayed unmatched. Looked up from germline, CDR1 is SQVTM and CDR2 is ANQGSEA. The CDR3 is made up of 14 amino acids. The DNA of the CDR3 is TGCAGCGTTGAGGGGGTAGCGGGAGGTAATGAGCAGTTCTTC. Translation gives CSVEGVAGGNEQFF.

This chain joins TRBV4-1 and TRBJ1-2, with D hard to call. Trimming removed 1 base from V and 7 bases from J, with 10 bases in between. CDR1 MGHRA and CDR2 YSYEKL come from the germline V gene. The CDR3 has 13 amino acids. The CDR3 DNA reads TGCGCCAGCAGCCAAGGAGTCGGTTGTGGCTACACCTTC. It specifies CASSQGVGCGYTF.

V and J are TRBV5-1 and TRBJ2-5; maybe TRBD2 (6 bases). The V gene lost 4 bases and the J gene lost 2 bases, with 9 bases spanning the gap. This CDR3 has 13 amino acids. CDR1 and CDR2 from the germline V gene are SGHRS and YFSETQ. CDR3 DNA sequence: TGCGCCAGCAGCCGCGGGAAACAAGAGACCCAGTACTTC. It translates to CASSRGKQETQYF. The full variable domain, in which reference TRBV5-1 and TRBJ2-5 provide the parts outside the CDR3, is KAGVTQTPRYLIKTRGQQVTLSCSPISGHRSVSWYQQTPGQGLQFLFEYFSETQRNKGNFPGRFSGRQFSNSRSEMNVSTLELGDSALYLCASSRGKQETQYFGPGTRLLVL.

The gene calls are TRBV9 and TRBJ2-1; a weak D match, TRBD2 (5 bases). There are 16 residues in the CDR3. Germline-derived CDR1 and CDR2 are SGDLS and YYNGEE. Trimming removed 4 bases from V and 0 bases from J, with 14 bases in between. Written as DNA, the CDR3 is TGTGCCAGCAGCCGATACCGGAGGAGCTCCTACAATGAGCAGTTCTTC. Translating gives CASSRYRRSSYNEQFF.

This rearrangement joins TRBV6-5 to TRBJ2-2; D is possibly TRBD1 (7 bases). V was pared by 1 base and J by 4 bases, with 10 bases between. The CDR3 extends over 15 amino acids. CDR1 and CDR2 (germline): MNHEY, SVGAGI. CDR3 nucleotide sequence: TGTGCCAGCAGTTACTACAGGGGAGGCACCGGGGAGCTGTTTTTT. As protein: CASSYYRGGTGELFF.

The CDR3 nucleotides are TGTGCCAGCAGTTCACAGGGTGGGACGGAAAAACTGTTTTTT. Translating it yields CASSSQGGTEKLFF. The J gene is TRBJ1-4, the V gene TRBV6-6; TRBD1 is a possible D gene (6 bases). Germline V gives CDR1 MNHNY, CDR2 SVGAGI (reference sequence). The CDR3 spans 14 residues. V was clipped by 4 bases and J by 8 bases, with 14 bases between them.

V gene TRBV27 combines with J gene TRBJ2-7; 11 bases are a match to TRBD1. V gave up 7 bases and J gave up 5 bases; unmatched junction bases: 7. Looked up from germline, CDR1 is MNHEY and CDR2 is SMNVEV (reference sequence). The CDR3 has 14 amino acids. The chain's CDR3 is CASTRTGGIHEQYF. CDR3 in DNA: TGTGCCAGCACCCGGACAGGGGGCATTCACGAGCAGTACTTC.

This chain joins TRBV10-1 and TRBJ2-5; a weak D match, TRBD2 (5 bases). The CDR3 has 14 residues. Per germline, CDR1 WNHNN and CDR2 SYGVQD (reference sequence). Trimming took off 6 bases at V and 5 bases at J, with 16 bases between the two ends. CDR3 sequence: CASSGSAGWETQYF. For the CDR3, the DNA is TGCGCCAGCAGCGGATCGGCGGGTTGGGAGACCCAGTACTTC.

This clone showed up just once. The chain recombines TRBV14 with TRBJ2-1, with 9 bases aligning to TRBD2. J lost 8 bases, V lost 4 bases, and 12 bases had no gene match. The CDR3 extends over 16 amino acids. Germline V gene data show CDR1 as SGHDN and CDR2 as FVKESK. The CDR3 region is CASSPYRGSGSHEQFF. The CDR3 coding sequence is TGTGCCAGCAGCCCCTATCGGGGTAGCGGGAGCCATGAGCAGTTCTTC.

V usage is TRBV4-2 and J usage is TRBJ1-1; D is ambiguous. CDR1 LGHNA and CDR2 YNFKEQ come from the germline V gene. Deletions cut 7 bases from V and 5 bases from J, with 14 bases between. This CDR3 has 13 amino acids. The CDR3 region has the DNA TGTGCCAGCATGACCCCGGGAGGGACTGAAGCTTTCTTT. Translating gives CASMTPGGTEAFF.

CDR3 loop: CASSQSLASEAFF. CDR3 in DNA: TGCGCCAGCAGCCAATCTCTGGCTTCTGAAGCTTTCTTT. The rearrangement uses TRBV4-1 and TRBJ1-1; D is uncertain. CDR1 is MGHRA and CDR2 is YSYEKL in the germline V gene. The CDR3 sequence is 13 residues long. Trimming shortened V by 2 bases and J by 6 bases, and 10 bases separated the two germline ends.

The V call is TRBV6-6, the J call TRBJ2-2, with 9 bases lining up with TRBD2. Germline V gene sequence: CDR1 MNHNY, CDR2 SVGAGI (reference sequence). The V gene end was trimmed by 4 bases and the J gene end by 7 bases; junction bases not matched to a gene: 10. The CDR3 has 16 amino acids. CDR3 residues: CASSLFPGLAVGELFF. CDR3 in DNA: TGTGCCAGCAGTTTATTCCCGGGACTAGCTGTCGGGGAGCTGTTTTTT.

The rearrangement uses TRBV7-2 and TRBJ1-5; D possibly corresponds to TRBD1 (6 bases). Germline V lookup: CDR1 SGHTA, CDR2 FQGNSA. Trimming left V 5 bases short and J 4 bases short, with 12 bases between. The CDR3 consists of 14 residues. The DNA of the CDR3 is TGTGCCAGCAGCGAACAGGGACGGAATCAGCCCCAGCATTTT. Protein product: CASSEQGRNQPQHF.

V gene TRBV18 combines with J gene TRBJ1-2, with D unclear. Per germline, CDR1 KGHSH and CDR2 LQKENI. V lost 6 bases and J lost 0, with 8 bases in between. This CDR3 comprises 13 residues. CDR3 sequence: CASSPESNYGYTF. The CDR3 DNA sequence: TGTGCCAGCTCTCCCGAATCTAACTATGGCTACACCTTC.

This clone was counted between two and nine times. The CDR3 region is CASSFLEGRGEAFF. CDR3 nucleotides: TGTGCCAGCAGCTTTTTAGAGGGCAGGGGCGAAGCTTTCTTT. The V and J genes are TRBV27 and TRBJ1-1; D may be TRBD1 (6 bases). The CDR3 has 14 amino acids. The V and J ends lost 6 bases and 8 bases respectively, with 19 bases between them. Germline V CDR1 and CDR2: MNHEY, SMNVEV (reference sequence).

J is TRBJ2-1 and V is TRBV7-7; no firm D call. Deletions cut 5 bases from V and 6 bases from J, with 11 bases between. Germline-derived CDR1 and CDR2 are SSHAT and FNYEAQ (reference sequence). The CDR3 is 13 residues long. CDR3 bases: TGTGCCAGCAGCACCACGGGTCTCAATGAGCAGTTCTTC. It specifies CASSTTGLNEQFF.

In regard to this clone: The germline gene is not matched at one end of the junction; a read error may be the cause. In DNA, the CDR3 is TGTGCCAGCGATGAGACAGGGGCGACTGAGGCTTTCTTT. Protein sequence: CASDETGATEAFF. The J gene is TRBJ1-1, the V gene TRBV7-2, with 8 positions matching TRBD1. CDR1 and CDR2 (germline): SGHTA, FQGNSA. The CDR3 runs to 13 residues.

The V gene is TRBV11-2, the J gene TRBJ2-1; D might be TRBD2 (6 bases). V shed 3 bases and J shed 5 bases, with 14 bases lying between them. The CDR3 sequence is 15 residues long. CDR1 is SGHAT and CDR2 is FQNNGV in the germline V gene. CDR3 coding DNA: TGTGCCAGCAGCTTGGGCACGGGAGTCAACAATGAGCAGTTCTTC. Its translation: CASSLGTGVNNEQFF.

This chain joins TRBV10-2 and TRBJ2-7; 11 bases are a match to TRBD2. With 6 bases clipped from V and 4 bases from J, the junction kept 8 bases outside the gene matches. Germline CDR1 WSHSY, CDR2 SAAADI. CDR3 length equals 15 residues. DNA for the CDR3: TGCGCCAGCAGCTCCCTAGCGGGGGGATCGTACGAGCAGTACTTC. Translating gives CASSSLAGGSYEQYF.

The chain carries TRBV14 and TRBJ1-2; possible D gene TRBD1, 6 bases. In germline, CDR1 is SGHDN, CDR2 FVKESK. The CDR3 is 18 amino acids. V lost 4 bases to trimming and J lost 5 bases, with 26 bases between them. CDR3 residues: CASSPAIYKTGARYGYTF. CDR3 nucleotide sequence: TGTGCCAGCAGCCCCGCCATCTATAAAACGGGGGCGCGGTATGGCTACACCTTC. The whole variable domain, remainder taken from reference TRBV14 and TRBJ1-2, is EAGVTQFPSHSVIEKGQTVTLRCDPISGHDNLYWYRRVMGKEIKFLLHFVKESKQDESGMPNNRFLAERTGGTYSTLKVQPAELEDSGVYFCASSPAIYKTGARYGYTFGSGTRLTVV.

CDR3 residues: CASSPWTANQPQHF. In DNA, the CDR3 is TGTGCCAGCAGTCCATGGACGGCGAATCAGCCCCAGCATTTT. This chain links TRBV28 with TRBJ1-5, with D unclear. Per germline, CDR1 MDHEN and CDR2 SYDVKM. V lost 5 bases, J lost 4 bases, and 12 bases lay in between. This CDR3 is built from 14 residues.